A single sample gave rise to the 13 T cell receptor beta chains below, sequenced in a study of shared clonotypes between healthy human individuals. Assay used: immunoSEQ multiplex PCR; TCRdb lists only in-frame clones, some missing. In the table there are about 2.1 million clones, 90% to 95% of which are singletons. CD45RO-negative CD8 cells positively selected for CCR7 made up the naive population, which excluded terminally differentiated effector memory CD45RA+ cells. Sequenced: naive CD8+ T cells from PBMCs. All receptors come from a man aged 18 to 29 in good health. Some clones in this sample may be carry-over from other donors' samples.

This clone was detected only a few times. The J gene is TRBJ1-1, the V gene TRBV7-6; 9 nucleotides line up with TRBD1. There are 17 residues in the CDR3. Germline CDR1 reads SGHVS; CDR2 reads FNYEAQ. The V and J ends lost 1 base and 1 base, in that order; junction bases with no gene match: 7. The CDR3: CASSLDREGQGNTEAFF. For the CDR3, the DNA is TGTGCCAGCAGCTTAGACCGGGAGGGACAGGGGAACACTGAAGCTTTCTTT.

This clone appeared once. The V gene is TRBV10-3, the J gene TRBJ1-4, with D perhaps matching TRBD1 (6 bases). Germline CDR1 reads ENHRY; CDR2 reads SYGVKD. CDR3 length: 17 residues. V dropped 0 bases and J dropped 8 bases, with 19 bases sitting between them. The CDR3 DNA is TGTGCCATCAGTGAGTCTATATTACGGGGGCCAGGCGAAAAACTGTTTTTT. As protein: CAISESILRGPGEKLFF.

The genes are TRBV5-6 and TRBJ2-7; TRBD1 matches at 7 bases. V was clipped by 1 base and J by 5 bases; unmatched bases: 12. Germline V gene data show CDR1 as SGHDT and CDR2 as YYEEEE. The CDR3 length is 16 residues. CDR3 sequence reads: CASSLFVQGVDHEQYF. Here the CDR3 DNA reads TGTGCCAGCAGCTTGTTCGTGCAGGGGGTTGACCACGAGCAGTACTTC.

The rearrangement uses TRBV25-1 and TRBJ1-2; tentatively, D is TRBD1 (6 bases). Trimming pared 1 base from V and 4 bases from J, leaving 16 bases between. CDR1 is MGHDK, CDR2 SYGVNS, per germline. This CDR3 spans 16 amino acids. The CDR3 loop reads CASSESGNRAPYGYTF. DNA for the CDR3: TGTGCCAGCAGTGAATCGGGCAACAGGGCTCCCTATGGCTACACCTTC.

On this clone itself: Other DNA sequences in this sample translate to the same CDR3. V usage is TRBV6-5 and J usage is TRBJ1-5, with 8 nucleotides matching TRBD1. The germline V gene has CDR1 MNHEY and CDR2 SVGAGI. This CDR3 is 14 amino acids long. J was trimmed by 4 bases and V by 4 bases; bases with no gene match: 3. The CDR3 DNA follows: TGTGCCAGCAGTTCCCGACAGGGGAATCAGCCCCAGCATTTT. Translated: CASSSRQGNQPQHF.

The chain recombines TRBV5-5 with TRBJ2-7; perhaps TRBD1 as D (5 bases). With 0 bases removed from V and 2 bases from J, the gap between germline ends came to 18 bases. Germline-derived CDR1 and CDR2 are SGHKS and YYEKEE (reference sequence). There are 17 residues in the CDR3. The chain's CDR3 is CASSLDLVHRTTYEQYF. As DNA, the CDR3 is TGTGCCAGCAGCTTGGATTTAGTGCACAGGACAACCTACGAGCAGTACTTC.

The rearrangement links TRBV7-9 to TRBJ2-1, with D possibly matching TRBD2 (7 bases). Germline V CDR1 and CDR2: SEHNR, FQNEAQ (reference sequence). The CDR3 has 17 amino acids. Between the trimmed V and J ends, which lost 3 bases and 12 bases, there was a span of 27 bases. In nucleotides, the CDR3 is TGTGCCAGCAGCTTCGGCAGCGGGACACCGTCATTCCGTGGGCAGTTCTTC. As protein: CASSFGSGTPSFRGQFF.

The chain is built from TRBV12-5 and TRBJ2-1; D may be TRBD2 (5 bases). Germline assignment: CDR1 LGHNT and CDR2 FRNRAP. V was cut by 6 bases and J by 6 bases, with 9 bases left in between. The CDR3 spans 12 residues. CDR3 sequence reads: CASGPEGNEQFF. The CDR3 bases are TGTGCTAGTGGCCCCGAGGGCAATGAGCAGTTCTTC.

This chain uses TRBV28 with TRBJ2-7; the D gene is possibly TRBD2 (5 bases). The germline gives CDR1 MDHEN, CDR2 SYDVKM. Trimming pared 5 bases from V and 3 bases from J, leaving 17 bases between. The CDR3 loop spans 15 amino acids. The CDR3 DNA reads TGTGCCAGCAGTCCCAACTTAGCGAGGAACTACGAGCAGTACTTC. Its protein is CASSPNLARNYEQYF.

The chain recombines TRBV27 with TRBJ2-7, with D hard to call. The germline V gene has CDR1 MNHEY and CDR2 SMNVEV (reference sequence). V was clipped by 3 bases and J by 2 bases, with 17 bases between them. This CDR3 comprises 16 residues. The CDR3 loop reads CASSFVATASTYEQYF. The CDR3 coding sequence is TGTGCCAGCAGTTTCGTCGCGACGGCCTCCACCTACGAGCAGTACTTC.

The chain carries TRBV4-3 and TRBJ2-7; D not certain. Germline V gene sequence: CDR1 LGHNA, CDR2 YSLEER. The V and J ends lost 4 bases and 4 bases respectively, with 14 bases between them. CDR3 size: 14 residues. CDR3 amino acids: CASSPSVMQYEQYF. Written as DNA, the CDR3 is TGCGCCAGCAGCCCCAGTGTGATGCAGTACGAGCAGTACTTC.

This clone was picked up one time. The chain carries TRBV5-8 and TRBJ1-1; D not certain. The ends were cut back, 1 base at V and 1 base at J, with 8 bases in the middle. The CDR3 runs to 14 residues. CDR1 is SGHTS and CDR2 is YDEGEE in the germline V gene. This CDR3 is CASSLWRENTEAFF. The CDR3, as DNA: TGTGCCAGCAGCTTGTGGCGGGAGAACACTGAAGCTTTCTTT. The whole variable domain, remainder taken from reference TRBV5-8 and TRBJ1-1, is EAGVTQSPTHLIKTRGQQATLRCSPISGHTSVYWYQQALGLGLQFLLWYDEGEERNRGNFPPRFSGRQFPNYSSELNVNALELEDSALYLCASSLWRENTEAFFGQGTRLTVV.

This clone appeared a few times. In the same sample, other DNA sequences code for this CDR3. The V call is TRBV11-2, the J call TRBJ2-7; the D gene is possibly TRBD1 (6 bases). Trimming pared 6 bases from V and 2 bases from J, leaving 8 bases between. Germline lookup yields CDR1 SGHAT and CDR2 FQNNGV. The CDR3 runs 12 residues. The CDR3 sequence is CASSWTAYEQYF. The DNA for the CDR3 is TGTGCCAGCAGTTGGACAGCCTACGAGCAGTACTTC.